The 22 T cell receptor beta chains in this list originate from one sample, sequenced in a study of shared clonotypes between healthy human individuals. Assay used: immunoSEQ multiplex PCR; TCRdb lists only in-frame clones, some missing. In the table there are under 2,500,000 clones, nearly 97% of which are singletons. The sample consisted of naive CD4+ T cells sorted from blood. Subset indicated: CD45RA+ positively selected. These receptors were obtained from a young man in good health.

This chain links TRBV7-2 with TRBJ1-1, with D possibly being TRBD1 (5 bases). Trimming removed 1 base from V and 1 base from J, with 7 bases in between. The CDR3 sequence is 14 residues long. Germline V gene sequence: CDR1 SGHTA, CDR2 FQGNSA. CDR3 protein: CASSLVQGNTEAFF. DNA of the CDR3: TGTGCCAGCAGCTTAGTGCAGGGGAACACTGAAGCTTTCTTT.

This clone was counted a few times. The gene calls are TRBV7-9 and TRBJ1-2; D is perhaps TRBD1 (6 bases). Germline-derived CDR1 and CDR2 are SEHNR and FQNEAQ (reference sequence). This CDR3 spans 13 amino acids. Between the trimmed V and J ends, which lost 5 bases and 5 bases, there was a span of 12 bases. The CDR3 DNA reads TGTGCCAGCAGCCTGGACAGCGGTTATGGCTACACCTTC. Its translation: CASSLDSGYGYTF.

This chain links TRBV18 with TRBJ2-1, with 8 bases identical to TRBD2. V lost 8 bases and J lost 6; bases outside the gene matches: 9. Germline V gene lookup returns CDR1 KGHSH and CDR2 LQKENI. The CDR3 sequence is 14 residues long. DNA of the CDR3: TGTGCCAGCATTAGGAGTCTAGCGGGCAATGAGCAGTTCTTC. Amino acids: CASIRSLAGNEQFF. Complete variable domain (other parts from reference TRBV18 and TRBJ2-1): NAGVMQNPRHLVRRRGQEARLRCSPMKGHSHVYWYRQLPEEGLKFMVYLQKENIIDESGMPKERFSAEFPKEGPSILRIQQVVRGDSAAYFCASIRSLAGNEQFFGPGTRLTVL.

The CDR3 nucleotides read TGTGCCAGCAGTTTAAAACGGCCGCGGGCCTATTCACCCCTCCACTTT. Amino acids: CASSLKRPRAYSPLHF. V and J are TRBV27 and TRBJ1-6; D gene ambiguous. The germline V and J ends were trimmed by 2 bases and 8 bases, with 16 bases remaining between them. The CDR3 extends over 16 amino acids. Germline V gene sequence: CDR1 MNHEY, CDR2 SMNVEV (reference sequence).

The chain recombines TRBV2 with TRBJ2-5; tentatively, D is TRBD1 (6 bases). V lost 7 bases to trimming and J lost 4 bases, with 13 bases between them. Germline loops: CDR1 SNHLY, CDR2 FYNNEI. The CDR3 is 13 amino acids. Here the CDR3 DNA reads TGTGCCAGCACTGTTCAGGGGCCAGAGACCCAGTACTTC. Translating gives CASTVQGPETQYF.

This clone was detected only once. The J gene is TRBJ1-5, the V gene TRBV29-1; no clear D. Germline V gene sequence: CDR1 SQVTM, CDR2 ANQGSEA. The V gene lost 5 bases and the J gene lost 0 bases, with 8 bases spanning the gap. CDR3 length equals 13 residues. CDR3 in amino acids: CSVISNSNQPQHF. In nucleotides, the CDR3 is TGCAGCGTTATCAGCAATAGCAATCAGCCCCAGCATTTT.

CDR3 residues: CASSPQANTEAFF. For the CDR3, the DNA is TGCGCCAGCAGTCCACAGGCAAACACTGAAGCTTTCTTT. The chain links TRBV10-2 to TRBJ1-1; D is perhaps TRBD1 (5 bases). This CDR3 comprises 13 residues. The V gene's germline CDR1 is WSHSY and CDR2 SAAADI. The V and J ends lost 5 bases and 2 bases respectively, with 9 bases between them.

The J gene is TRBJ1-2, the V gene TRBV6-5; tentatively, D is TRBD1 (6 bases). Germline V lookup: CDR1 MNHEY, CDR2 SVGAGI. The CDR3 sequence is 15 residues long. Deletions cut 2 bases from V and 5 bases from J, with 15 bases between. In DNA, the CDR3 is TGTGCCAGCAGTTACGGTGTAGGGGGATCTTATGGCTACACCTTC. Amino acid sequence: CASSYGVGGSYGYTF.

V is TRBV2 and J is TRBJ2-5; TRBD1 agrees at 8 bases. CDR1 and CDR2 from the germline V gene are SNHLY and FYNNEI. Trimming removed 6 bases from V and 7 bases from J; junction bases left unmatched: 13. CDR3 length: 15 residues. CDR3 coding DNA: TGTGCCAGCAGCCGCACCTGGGGAACAGGGGGGACCCAGTACTTC. Amino acids: CASSRTWGTGGTQYF.

This chain links TRBV9 with TRBJ2-7, with D possibly being TRBD2 (5 bases). Trimming shortened V by 3 bases and J by 4 bases, and 17 bases separated the two germline ends. This CDR3 has 15 residues. The germline V gene encodes CDR1 SGDLS and CDR2 YYNGEE. CDR3 sequence: CASSAGISPPYEQYF. CDR3 bases: TGTGCCAGCAGCGCGGGGATTTCCCCGCCTTACGAGCAGTACTTC.

This chain links TRBV6-5 with TRBJ2-7; the D is unclear. V lost 6 bases and J 2 bases, leaving 17 bases between the germline ends. Germline V CDR1 and CDR2: MNHEY, SVGAGI. This CDR3 region has 15 residues. Written as DNA, the CDR3 is TGTGCCAGCAGCTCAACCGGCCTGTTCGCCTACGAGCAGTACTTC. Its protein product is CASSSTGLFAYEQYF.

The V call is TRBV9, the J call TRBJ1-6, with D perhaps matching TRBD1 (6 bases). This CDR3 contains 17 residues. V lost 4 bases to trimming and J lost 0 bases, with 14 bases between them. CDR1 and CDR2 (germline): SGDLS, YYNGEE. The CDR3 nucleotides read TGTGCCAGCAGCTCCCAGACAGGAAACTCCTATAATTCACCCCTCCACTTT. This encodes CASSSQTGNSYNSPLHF. Complete variable domain (other parts from reference TRBV9 and TRBJ1-6): DSGVTQTPKHLITATGQRVTLRCSPRSGDLSVYWYQQSLDQGLQFLIQYYNGEERAKGNILERFSAQQFPDLHSELNLSSLELGDSALYFCASSSQTGNSYNSPLHFGNGTRLTVT.

The chain uses TRBV5-6 and TRBJ2-3; D is possibly TRBD2 (5 bases). Between the trimmed V and J ends, which lost 0 bases and 0 bases, there was a span of 11 bases. The length of the CDR3 is 16 residues. Germline loops: CDR1 SGHDT, CDR2 YYEEEE. The DNA for the CDR3 is TGTGCCAGCAGCTTGGAGTTAGGACTCAGCACAGATACGCAGTATTTT. It yields the protein CASSLELGLSTDTQYF.

V usage is TRBV30 and J usage is TRBJ2-2; D remains unclear. CDR1 is GTSNPN, CDR2 SVGIG, per germline (reference sequence). Trimming left V 0 bases short and J 3 bases short, with 11 bases between. This CDR3 comprises 15 residues. The CDR3 sequence: CAWSVWGRDTGELFF. The CDR3 nucleotides are TGTGCCTGGAGTGTGTGGGGAAGAGACACCGGGGAGCTGTTTTTT.

The CDR3 coding sequence is TGTGCCCTTCTAAGGACAGGTGCCTCTGGAAACACCATATATTTT. It is translated as CALLRTGASGNTIYF. V and J are TRBV10-3 and TRBJ1-3; 7 nucleotides match TRBD1. This CDR3 spans 15 amino acids. CDR1 and CDR2 from the germline V gene are ENHRY and SYGVKD. Unmatched junction bases numbered 10, after V lost 11 bases and J lost 0 bases.

The CDR3: CASGPQQHDSGANVLTF. The CDR3 nucleotides are TGTGCCAGTGGGCCCCAGCAACACGACTCTGGGGCCAACGTCCTGACTTTC. The chain has TRBV19 and TRBJ2-6, with D unclear. From germline, CDR1 is LNHDA and CDR2 SQIVND (reference sequence). The V end was cut by 8 bases, the J end by 0 bases, with 17 bases between. The CDR3 runs 17 residues.

The rearrangement joins TRBV7-2 to TRBJ2-7; possible D gene TRBD2, 6 bases. CDR3 size: 13 residues. Looked up from germline, CDR1 is SGHTA and CDR2 is FQGNSA. Trimming removed 6 bases from V and 1 base from J, with 10 bases in between. DNA for the CDR3: TGTGCCAGCAGACGTGGGGGGTCCTACGAGCAGTACTTC. This encodes CASRRGGSYEQYF.

This rearrangement joins TRBV7-9 to TRBJ1-1, with D possibly matching TRBD1 (5 bases). Germline V gives CDR1 SEHNR, CDR2 FQNEAQ (reference sequence). The CDR3 is 14 residues long. Trimming took 5 bases from V and 1 from J, leaving 11 bases between them. This chain's CDR3 is CASSIWDGNTEAFF. CDR3 nucleotides: TGTGCCAGCAGCATATGGGACGGGAACACTGAAGCTTTCTTT.

The V call is TRBV2, the J call TRBJ1-2; 7 bases are shared with TRBD1. The CDR3 is 14 residues long. Germline V gene lookup returns CDR1 SNHLY and CDR2 FYNNEI. Trimming took 4 bases from V and 7 from J; bases not matched to a gene: 9. The CDR3 sequence is CASSGRGGQGGYTF. The CDR3 DNA follows: TGTGCCAGCAGTGGGAGAGGGGGCCAGGGTGGCTACACCTTC.

J is TRBJ2-1 and V is TRBV6-6, with 7 bases matching TRBD2. The CDR3 is 12 amino acids. The germline V gene has CDR1 MNHNY and CDR2 SVGAGI (reference sequence). Trimming took 5 bases from V and 11 from J; bases not matched to a gene: 6. The CDR3 region is CASSLRTSKQFF. In DNA, the CDR3 is TGTGCCAGCAGTCTACGGACTAGTAAGCAGTTCTTC.

The rearrangement uses TRBV6-6 and TRBJ1-2; 7 positions agree with TRBD1. Germline lookup yields CDR1 MNHNY and CDR2 SVGAGI (reference sequence). This CDR3 has 14 residues. J gave up 2 bases and V 5 bases, and 5 bases lay outside the gene matches. CDR3 coding DNA: TGTGCCAGCAGTCTCTTGACAGGGAACTATGGCTACACCTTC. This encodes CASSLLTGNYGYTF.

This rearrangement joins TRBV5-6 to TRBJ2-5, with D unresolved. This CDR3 has 12 amino acids. The germline V gene encodes CDR1 SGHDT and CDR2 YYEEEE. The ends were cut back, 3 bases at V and 7 bases at J, with 10 bases in the middle. The CDR3 reads CASSSYSGTQYF. CDR3 in DNA: TGTGCCAGCAGCTCGTATTCAGGGACCCAGTACTTC.